The rows below give T cell receptor beta chains drawn from one sample of a study of blood T cell dynamics during melanoma immunotherapy. The assay was immunoSEQ multiplex PCR, and TCRdb's table has in-frame clones only and misses some. The data show 13,000 or so clones, under 90% seen once. Specimen: blood, collected from a patient treated with checkpoint blockade. These receptors originate from a human donor with melanoma. Both conserved end residues are part of each CDR3. D genes are given only for firm matches. Size tells how often a clone was seen (once, few, many) or the class of an expanded clone, and some rows leave it out.

d_call: .; j_call: TRBJ1-1; v_call: TRBV6-6; clone_size: .; cdr3_aa: CASSYTRGFDTEAFF; cdr3_nt: TGTGCCAGCAGTTACACGAGGGGATTTGACACTGAAGCTTTCTTT
d_call: TRBD2; j_call: TRBJ2-7; v_call: TRBV29-1; clone_size: .; cdr3_aa: CSVVPSGRSGYEQYF; cdr3_nt: TGCAGCGTTGTCCCCAGCGGGAGATCGGGCTACGAGCAGTACTTC
d_call: TRBD2; j_call: TRBJ2-3; v_call: TRBV29-1; clone_size: .; cdr3_aa: CSVEDRTSSHYTDTQYF; cdr3_nt: TGCAGCGTTGAAGATCGGACTAGCAGCCATTACACAGATACGCAGTATTTT
d_call: TRBD2; j_call: TRBJ2-5; v_call: TRBV19; clone_size: .; cdr3_aa: CASSPKMEREPRETQYF; cdr3_nt: TGTGCCAGTAGTCCCAAAATGGAGCGGGAGCCCAGGGAGACCCAGTACTTC
d_call: TRBD2; j_call: TRBJ2-7; v_call: TRBV6-1; clone_size: .; cdr3_aa: CASSDGTSGSSEQYF; cdr3_nt: TGTGCCAGCAGTGACGGGACTAGCGGGAGCTCCGAGCAGTACTTC
d_call: .; j_call: TRBJ1-2; v_call: TRBV29-1; clone_size: .; cdr3_aa: CSVVAANYGYTF; cdr3_nt: TGCAGCGTTGTGGCAGCTAACTATGGCTACACCTTC
d_call: .; j_call: TRBJ2-7; v_call: TRBV4-3; clone_size: .; cdr3_aa: CASSQEVRDSYEQYF; cdr3_nt: TGCGCCAGCAGCCAAGAGGTACGGGACTCCTACGAGCAGTACTTC
d_call: TRBD2; j_call: TRBJ2-1; v_call: TRBV7-9; clone_size: .; cdr3_aa: CASRTSGLGYNEQFF; cdr3_nt: TGTGCCAGCAGAACTAGCGGTCTGGGGTACAATGAGCAGTTCTTC
d_call: .; j_call: TRBJ2-1; v_call: TRBV12-5; clone_size: .; cdr3_aa: CASGLVLGAGITDEQFF; cdr3_nt: TGTGCTAGTGGTTTGGTACTCGGAGCGGGCATCACCGATGAGCAGTTCTTC
d_call: .; j_call: TRBJ2-5; v_call: TRBV5-6; clone_size: .; cdr3_aa: CASSLAPGAGETQYF; cdr3_nt: TGTGCCAGCAGCTTGGCCCCGGGGGCGGGAGAGACCCAGTACTTC
d_call: TRBD1; j_call: TRBJ1-4; v_call: TRBV28; clone_size: once; cdr3_aa: CASLGQGYEKLFF; cdr3_nt: TGTGCCAGCTTGGGACAGGGATACGAAAAACTGTTTTTT
d_call: TRBD2; j_call: TRBJ2-2; v_call: TRBV27; clone_size: .; cdr3_aa: CATQGLQNTGELFF; cdr3_nt: TGTGCCACCCAGGGACTACAGAACACCGGGGAGCTGTTTTTT
d_call: TRBD2; j_call: TRBJ2-1; v_call: TRBV10-1; clone_size: .; cdr3_aa: CASSESPGGVDEQFF; cdr3_nt: TGCGCCAGCAGTGAGTCCCCGGGGGGGGTCGATGAGCAGTTCTTC
d_call: .; j_call: TRBJ2-7; v_call: TRBV19; clone_size: .; cdr3_aa: CASSMAGSGSYEQYF; cdr3_nt: TGTGCCAGTAGTATGGCGGGGTCTGGCTCCTACGAGCAGTACTTC
d_call: .; j_call: TRBJ1-1; v_call: TRBV2; clone_size: .; cdr3_aa: CASTVGEGTEAFF; cdr3_nt: TGTGCCAGCACCGTTGGGGAGGGCACTGAAGCTTTCTTT
d_call: .; j_call: TRBJ1-1; v_call: TRBV6-5; clone_size: .; cdr3_aa: CASSSRQSTETFF; cdr3_nt: TGTGCCAGCAGTTCTAGACAGTCTACTGAAACTTTCTTT
d_call: TRBD2; j_call: TRBJ2-7; v_call: TRBV30; clone_size: once; cdr3_aa: CAWSVTSGRNLEQYF; cdr3_nt: TGTGCCTGGAGTGTTACTAGCGGGAGGAACCTCGAGCAGTACTTC
d_call: .; j_call: TRBJ1-1; v_call: TRBV5-8; clone_size: .; cdr3_aa: CASSLNFGRGNTEAFF; cdr3_nt: TGTGCCAGCAGCTTGAATTTCGGCAGGGGGAACACTGAAGCTTTCTTT
d_call: .; j_call: TRBJ1-5; v_call: TRBV7-8; clone_size: .; cdr3_aa: CASSQSLDRGNQPQHF; cdr3_nt: TGTGCCAGCAGCCAGTCCCTGGACCGGGGCAATCAGCCCCAGCATTTT
d_call: TRBD1; j_call: TRBJ1-2; v_call: TRBV19; clone_size: .; cdr3_aa: CASSPELQGAVGYTF; cdr3_nt: TGTGCCAGTAGTCCGGAATTACAGGGGGCGGTCGGCTACACCTTC